This paragraph covers one T cell receptor beta chain sequence. Sequencing used immunoSEQ multiplex PCR; TCRdb keeps in-frame clones, though not all of them. Of 95,000 to 130,000 clones listed, roughly 83% are singletons. This entry belongs to a study of blood T cell repertoires in COVID-19. The J segment lost 3 bases and the V segment lost 4 bases, leaving 6 bases of the junction unmatched. CDR1 and CDR2 (germline): KGHDR, SFDVKD. The CDR3 is 16 amino acids. Material: peripheral blood. The TCR sequence derives from a man younger than 45 with acute or convalescent COVID-19. J is TRBJ2-2 and V is TRBV24-1; 8 bases agree with TRBD1. The CDR3 bases are TGTGCCACCAGTGACCCCGGACAGGGCGACACCGGGGAGCTGTTTTTT. This codes for CATSDPGQGDTGELFF.